Included here is one T cell receptor (beta chain) sequence, with context. Its target is unknown. The entry originates in a study of synovial regulatory T cells in juvenile arthritis. Findings of the study overall: Inflammation-associated Treg cells in blood had less TCR diversity than the remaining blood Treg cells. Across patients, iaTreg TCR repertoires were mostly private, partly shared with synovial Teff and blood CPL.

CDR1 and CDR2 (germline): LNHDA, SQIVND (reference sequence). The CDR3 is 15 residues long. No DNA appears here. Assay used: immunoSEQ multiplex PCR; TCRdb lists only in-frame clones, some missing. This listing includes more than 9,500 clones. Sequences were obtained from Treg cells from blood. Noted subset: remaining (HLA-DR-negative) circulating blood Treg cells. The J gene is TRBJ2-7, the V gene TRBV19; TCRdb proposes TRBD2, but this gene call is untestable without DNA. The clonotype originates from a donor younger than 35 with juvenile idiopathic arthritis. The CDR3 sequence: CASSIGGSVSYEQYF.